This TCR beta chain was sequenced during a study of regulatory dendritic cells for organ transplantation. Looking at the study overall: LPS was added to dendritic cell cultures on day 6.

The study, taken as a whole, reports: The most alloreactive TCR clonotypes were found in resting memory CD8+ cells.

Sorted subsets were CFSE-labeled and cultured roughly five days with allogeneic dendritic cells. CD4+ or CD8+ T cells were sorted as naive CD45RA+ or memory CD45RO+. The CDR3 is 12 amino acids. The V and J ends lost 2 bases and 6 bases respectively, with 9 bases between them. Germline-derived CDR1 and CDR2 are GTSNPN and SVGIG (reference sequence). Assay: immunoSEQ multiplex PCR; the TCRdb copy retains only in-frame clones and omits some. The top ten clones hold approximately 0.75% of a sample with about 20,000 clones, 75% to 90% of them seen once. Concerning this clone: Its antigen is as yet unknown.

This chain joins TRBV30 and TRBJ2-3, with D possibly TRBD2 on 6 matching bases. Sequenced sample: naive CD4+ T cells from blood cultured with regulatory dendritic cells. Subset given: CD45RA+ naive T cells. The clonotype comes from a human donor in good health. The CDR3 bases are TGTGCCTGGAGTTCCCGGGGGGATACGCAGTATTTT. It codes for CAWSSRGDTQYF.